Listed below are T cell receptor beta chains from one sample, sequenced in a study of response to subunit inactivated influenza vaccine. TCRdb re-called the RT-PCR reads through MiXCR, storing one row per CDR3 protein. This table has 650,000 to 800,000 distinct CDR3 sequences, approximately 15% appearing once. Sequenced material: PBMCs from blood, taken 14 to 15 days before vaccination. Source of these receptors: a man between 50 and 59 years old who received an inactivated influenza vaccine. The CDR3 runs from the conserved cysteine through the conserved F or W. Each record gives: CDR3 DNA, CDR3 protein, V gene, clone size, D gene, J gene. A D gene is named only where the DNA matches it firmly. Clone size is given for some rows only: seen once, a few or many times, or a class if the clone is expanded.

CDR3 DNA: TGTGCCAGCAGTCGACTAGCGGGAGGGCGCACCGGGGAGCTGTTTTTT; CDR3 protein: CASSRLAGGRTGELFF; V gene: TRBV28; clone size: .; D gene: TRBD2; J gene: TRBJ2-2
CDR3 DNA: TGTGCCAGCCAGCTGGGGGGCGACGAAAAACTGTTTTTT; CDR3 protein: CASQLGGDEKLFF; V gene: TRBV12-3/TRBV12-4; clone size: few; D gene: .; J gene: TRBJ1-4
CDR3 DNA: TGTGCCAGCATCGACAACAATGGGAACGAGCAGTACTTC; CDR3 protein: CASIDNNGNEQYF; V gene: TRBV6-2/TRBV6-3; clone size: few; D gene: .; J gene: TRBJ2-7
CDR3 DNA: TGTGCCAGCAGCTTAGTTACAGGGGGCGTTGGTGAAAAACTGTTTTTT; CDR3 protein: CASSLVTGGVGEKLFF; V gene: TRBV7-9; clone size: .; D gene: TRBD1; J gene: TRBJ1-4
CDR3 DNA: TGCAGTGCTAGAGATTCAGGCCCTGAGGCCAACGTCCTGACTTTC; CDR3 protein: CSARDSGPEANVLTF; V gene: TRBV20-1; clone size: .; D gene: .; J gene: TRBJ2-6
CDR3 DNA: TGTGCCAGCAGGAGGACAGCGCTCTATGGCTACACCTTC; CDR3 protein: CASRRTALYGYTF; V gene: TRBV28; clone size: many; D gene: .; J gene: TRBJ1-2
CDR3 DNA: TGTGCCAGCAGCGAAGGACATTACACAGATACGCAGTATTTT; CDR3 protein: CASSEGHYTDTQYF; V gene: TRBV9; clone size: few; D gene: .; J gene: TRBJ2-3
CDR3 DNA: TGTGCCAGCAGCTTAGATCCGTTCACTCAGTACTTC; CDR3 protein: CASSLDPFTQYF; V gene: TRBV11-2; clone size: .; D gene: .; J gene: TRBJ2-4
CDR3 DNA: TGCAGCGTTGAAGGCGTAGGAGAGACCCAGTACTTC; CDR3 protein: CSVEGVGETQYF; V gene: TRBV29-1; clone size: .; D gene: .; J gene: TRBJ2-5
CDR3 DNA: TGTGCCAGCACCGAACCCCGAGGGGCGCGCCTTCCTGAAGCTTTCTTT; CDR3 protein: CASTEPRGARLPEAFF; V gene: TRBV11-2; clone size: few; D gene: .; J gene: TRBJ1-1
CDR3 DNA: TGTGCCAGCAGGTCACTAGCGGGAGGTACGCAGTATTTT; CDR3 protein: CASRSLAGGTQYF; V gene: TRBV12-3/TRBV12-4; clone size: many; D gene: TRBD2; J gene: TRBJ2-3
CDR3 DNA: TGTGCCAGCAATACGGGGCCGGTGGAGACCCAGTACTTC; CDR3 protein: CASNTGPVETQYF; V gene: TRBV2; clone size: few; D gene: .; J gene: TRBJ2-5
CDR3 DNA: TGCGCCAGCAGCACCGGACAGGGGAAAGATACGCAGTATTTT; CDR3 protein: CASSTGQGKDTQYF; V gene: TRBV5-1; clone size: few; D gene: TRBD1; J gene: TRBJ2-3
CDR3 DNA: TGCGCCAGCAGCTCCGGGACTAGCGGGAGGGCGAACACCGGGGAGCTGTTTTTT; CDR3 protein: CASSSGTSGRANTGELFF; V gene: TRBV5-1; clone size: few; D gene: TRBD2; J gene: TRBJ2-2
CDR3 DNA: TGTGCCAGCAGCATACCGGTGGGGGCAGAAGAGACCCAGTACTTC; CDR3 protein: CASSIPVGAEETQYF; V gene: TRBV5-6; clone size: .; D gene: .; J gene: TRBJ2-5
CDR3 DNA: TGTGCCAGCAGATTCTCGAAGGGCTCGCAGGGTCCTAATGAAAAACTGTTTTTT; CDR3 protein: CASRFSKGSQGPNEKLFF; V gene: TRBV28; clone size: .; D gene: .; J gene: TRBJ1-4
CDR3 DNA: TGTGCCAGCAGCTTAGGTTTAGGCCAAGAGACCCAGTACTTC; CDR3 protein: CASSLGLGQETQYF; V gene: TRBV7-2; clone size: many; D gene: .; J gene: TRBJ2-5
CDR3 DNA: TGCGCCAGCAGCTTGGGCCCAATTGCCTTGGTCGGCTACGAGCAGTACTTC; CDR3 protein: CASSLGPIALVGYEQYF; V gene: TRBV5-1; clone size: few; D gene: .; J gene: TRBJ2-7
CDR3 DNA: TGTGCCAGCAGTTTCGATCTAGCGGGGGGAACAGATACGCAGTATTTT; CDR3 protein: CASSFDLAGGTDTQYF; V gene: TRBV27; clone size: few; D gene: TRBD2; J gene: TRBJ2-3
CDR3 DNA: TGTGCCAGCAGCTTAGGAGCGGGAGCTACCTACGAGCAGTACTTC; CDR3 protein: CASSLGAGATYEQYF; V gene: TRBV11-2; clone size: few; D gene: TRBD2; J gene: TRBJ2-7
CDR3 DNA: TGTGCCAGCAGTACCGGGACAGGGGGAAATGAAAAACTGTTTTTT; CDR3 protein: CASSTGTGGNEKLFF; V gene: TRBV2; clone size: few; D gene: TRBD1; J gene: TRBJ1-4
CDR3 DNA: TGTGCCAGCAGCCATAGCGGGCCCTACAATGAGCAGTTCTTC; CDR3 protein: CASSHSGPYNEQFF; V gene: TRBV11-3; clone size: .; D gene: TRBD2; J gene: TRBJ2-1
CDR3 DNA: TGTGCCAGCAGCTTGGGGGGATGGGCTTCCTACGAGCAGTACTTC; CDR3 protein: CASSLGGWASYEQYF; V gene: TRBV11-2; clone size: .; D gene: .; J gene: TRBJ2-7
CDR3 DNA: TGTGCCAGCATCGGGACAGGGGTACTCGGGGCCAACGTCCTGACTTTC; CDR3 protein: CASIGTGVLGANVLTF; V gene: TRBV28; clone size: many; D gene: TRBD1; J gene: TRBJ2-6
CDR3 DNA: TGTGCCACCGATAACCCCCCGACAGGGGGCTACAATGAGCAGTTCTTC; CDR3 protein: CATDNPPTGGYNEQFF; V gene: TRBV15; clone size: .; D gene: TRBD1; J gene: TRBJ2-1
CDR3 DNA: TGTGCCAGCAAAAAGGGGAGCTCCTACAATGAGCAGTTCTTC; CDR3 protein: CASKKGSSYNEQFF; V gene: TRBV12-3/TRBV12-4; clone size: .; D gene: .; J gene: TRBJ2-1
CDR3 DNA: TGTGCCAGCAGTCCAGACAAGAGCTCCTACAATGAGCAGTTCTTC; CDR3 protein: CASSPDKSSYNEQFF; V gene: TRBV28; clone size: many; D gene: .; J gene: TRBJ2-1
CDR3 DNA: TGTGCCAGCAGCCCCCTCAGAAGCGGGGGGGCTGTGGCCGGGGAGCTGTTTTTT; CDR3 protein: CASSPLRSGGAVAGELFF; V gene: TRBV6-1; clone size: .; D gene: TRBD2; J gene: TRBJ2-2
CDR3 DNA: TGTGCCAGCAGCTTAACCGACAGTAATTCACCCCTCCACTTT; CDR3 protein: CASSLTDSNSPLHF; V gene: TRBV11-2; clone size: .; D gene: .; J gene: TRBJ1-6
CDR3 DNA: TGTGCCAGCAGTCCACCCGGCTGGCCCCAGCATTTT; CDR3 protein: CASSPPGWPQHF; V gene: TRBV6-2/TRBV6-3; clone size: few; D gene: .; J gene: TRBJ1-5
CDR3 DNA: TGCAGTGCTATGGAGAGCTCCTATAATTCACCCCTCCACTTT; CDR3 protein: CSAMESSYNSPLHF; V gene: TRBV20-1; clone size: .; D gene: .; J gene: TRBJ1-6
CDR3 DNA: TGTGCCAGCAGTTACTCCGGAGGGACCTACGAGCAGTACTTC; CDR3 protein: CASSYSGGTYEQYF; V gene: TRBV6-5; clone size: .; D gene: .; J gene: TRBJ2-7
CDR3 DNA: TGCGCCAGCAAACGTTCCAGGGCCTCTAGCACAGATACGCAGTATTTT; CDR3 protein: CASKRSRASSTDTQYF; V gene: TRBV5-1; clone size: few; D gene: .; J gene: TRBJ2-3
CDR3 DNA: TGTGCCAGCAGTTGGAATGAAGGGGGGAGAGATACGCAGTATTTT; CDR3 protein: CASSWNEGGRDTQYF; V gene: TRBV2; clone size: few; D gene: .; J gene: TRBJ2-3
CDR3 DNA: TGCGCCAGCAGCTTGGGGAGCGGGGGGTCATCCTACGAGCAGTACTTC; CDR3 protein: CASSLGSGGSSYEQYF; V gene: TRBV5-1; clone size: .; D gene: TRBD2; J gene: TRBJ2-7
CDR3 DNA: TGTGCCAGCAGTTACACCCCAAAGGACATTCAGTACTTC; CDR3 protein: CASSYTPKDIQYF; V gene: TRBV6-5; clone size: few; D gene: .; J gene: TRBJ2-4
CDR3 DNA: TGTGCCATCAGTTCACCCTCCTCTAGCGGGAGGGCCCGCTACAATGAGCAGTTCTTC; CDR3 protein: CAISSPSSSGRARYNEQFF; V gene: TRBV10-3; clone size: many; D gene: TRBD2; J gene: TRBJ2-1
CDR3 DNA: TGTGCCAGCCTTCGCCAGGACACCGGGGAGCTGTTTTTT; CDR3 protein: CASLRQDTGELFF; V gene: TRBV2; clone size: .; D gene: .; J gene: TRBJ2-2
CDR3 DNA: TGTGCCAGCAGCTTAGGTCGGGGACAGGTAGAGCAGTACTTC; CDR3 protein: CASSLGRGQVEQYF; V gene: TRBV7-2; clone size: .; D gene: TRBD1; J gene: TRBJ2-7
CDR3 DNA: TGCAGTGCTAGAGATTGGCAGGAGACCCAAGAGACCCAGTACTTC; CDR3 protein: CSARDWQETQETQYF; V gene: TRBV20-1; clone size: few; D gene: .; J gene: TRBJ2-5
CDR3 DNA: TGCAGTGCTTTAGCGGGGGGCTCGAGCACCGGGGAGCTGTTTTTT; CDR3 protein: CSALAGGSSTGELFF; V gene: TRBV20-1; clone size: .; D gene: TRBD2; J gene: TRBJ2-2
CDR3 DNA: TGTGCCAGCAGCCAGGAACACAGGGGGCATGAGCAGTACTTC; CDR3 protein: CASSQEHRGHEQYF; V gene: TRBV4-2; clone size: many; D gene: TRBD1; J gene: TRBJ2-7
CDR3 DNA: TGCAGCGCAGCGGCCGGGACAGGGGGCACAGATACGCAGTATTTT; CDR3 protein: CSAAAGTGGTDTQYF; V gene: TRBV29-1; clone size: .; D gene: TRBD1; J gene: TRBJ2-3
CDR3 DNA: TGCGCCAGCAGCTTGGGGCAGCCGGGGGACGAGCAGTACTTC; CDR3 protein: CASSLGQPGDEQYF; V gene: TRBV5-1; clone size: .; D gene: .; J gene: TRBJ2-7
CDR3 DNA: TGTGCTAGTGCCTGGGGGGGGCAGGAGACCCAGTACTTC; CDR3 protein: CASAWGGQETQYF; V gene: TRBV12-5; clone size: .; D gene: .; J gene: TRBJ2-5
CDR3 DNA: TGTGCCAGCTCAACCGAGCTCGCCTACGAGCAGTACTTC; CDR3 protein: CASSTELAYEQYF; V gene: TRBV18; clone size: many; D gene: .; J gene: TRBJ2-7
CDR3 DNA: TGTGCCAGCAGCTTACTCCCGACAGGTATATTCCATCAGCCCCAGCATTTT; CDR3 protein: CASSLLPTGIFHQPQHF; V gene: TRBV7-8; clone size: .; D gene: .; J gene: TRBJ1-5
CDR3 DNA: TGTGCCAGCACTCAAGGGGAAGTTAGCAATCAGCCCCAGCATTTT; CDR3 protein: CASTQGEVSNQPQHF; V gene: TRBV6-2/TRBV6-3; clone size: few; D gene: .; J gene: TRBJ1-5
CDR3 DNA: TGTGCCAGCAGTCCGGTGTGGGACGGGGAGCTGTTTTTT; CDR3 protein: CASSPVWDGELFF; V gene: TRBV6-1; clone size: .; D gene: .; J gene: TRBJ2-2
CDR3 DNA: TGCAGTGCTCAGGGGACCCCAATTACCTACAATGAGCAGTTCTTC; CDR3 protein: CSAQGTPITYNEQFF; V gene: TRBV20-1; clone size: few; D gene: .; J gene: TRBJ2-1
CDR3 DNA: TGTGCCATCTGTTTAGCGCCTGCTAGCGCAACTAGCACAGATACGCAGTATTTT; CDR3 protein: CAICLAPASATSTDTQYF; V gene: TRBV12-3/TRBV12-4; clone size: .; D gene: .; J gene: TRBJ2-3
CDR3 DNA: TGCAGCGTTAGATATAGCGGGAGGCCCGAAGATACGCAGTATTTT; CDR3 protein: CSVRYSGRPEDTQYF; V gene: TRBV29-1; clone size: many; D gene: TRBD2; J gene: TRBJ2-3
CDR3 DNA: TGTGCCAGCAGCCAAGAACTAGCGAGGGAGACAGATACGCAGTATTTT; CDR3 protein: CASSQELARETDTQYF; V gene: TRBV3-1; clone size: few; D gene: TRBD2; J gene: TRBJ2-3
CDR3 DNA: TGCGCCAGCAGTCAATCGGCGGTTAGCATAGCAGATACGCAGTATTTT; CDR3 protein: CASSQSAVSIADTQYF; V gene: TRBV23-1; clone size: few; D gene: .; J gene: TRBJ2-3
CDR3 DNA: TGTGCCAGCCCCGAGGCCAGCCGGGAGCTGTTTTTT; CDR3 protein: CASPEASRELFF; V gene: TRBV7-9; clone size: once; D gene: .; J gene: TRBJ2-2